This TCR beta chain came from a study of T cell changes during pregnancy in multiple sclerosis. Using immunoSEQ multiplex PCR, the repertoire was profiled, and TCRdb retains in-frame clones only, with some absent. The sample holds about 99,000 clones; around nine tenths are singletons and the top ten take 0.75% to 0.95%. The CDR3 is made up of 15 amino acids. In germline, CDR1 is SNHLY, CDR2 FYNNEI. Trimming stripped 5 bases from V and 3 bases from J, with 15 bases between. The rearrangement uses TRBV2 and TRBJ2-3, with D maybe TRBD1 (6 bases). This TCR derives from a female donor with multiple sclerosis, enrolled in a pregnancy study. Sequences were derived from peripheral blood, sampled after pregnancy. CDR3 in DNA: TGTGCCAGCAGTCCTCAGGGGTTGGCGACAGATACGCAGTATTTT. Protein: CASSPQGLATDTQYF.